The T cell receptor (beta chain) under discussion was sequenced for a study of blood T cells in healthy people across ages. General observations from the study: The study found more naive CD4+ cells and higher diversity in long-lived than aged donors.

Alongside a J-beta primer mix, a sample-barcoded 5' primer served in a second PCR lasting about 7 to 11 cycles. All samples gave at least 3 million CDR3-containing paired-end reads. TCRdb redid the calling of the 5' RACE reads with MiXCR, one entry per CDR3 protein. The sample lists about 1.6 million distinct CDR3 sequences; 34% were seen once. Only a few counts were recorded for this clonotype. The antigen remains undetermined. Sequenced input: blood. The origin of this receptor is a woman between 25 and 40 years old in good health.

The CDR3 region is CASSSLIGLAGGLSSYNEQFF. The CDR3 DNA reads TGTGCCAGCAGCTCACTAATCGGACTAGCGGGAGGGCTCAGCTCCTACAATGAGCAGTTCTTC. V and J are TRBV14 and TRBJ2-1; 15 bases fit TRBD2. Per germline, CDR1 SGHDN and CDR2 FVKESK. J lost 0 bases, V lost 5 bases, and 14 bases had no gene match. This CDR3 contains 21 residues.